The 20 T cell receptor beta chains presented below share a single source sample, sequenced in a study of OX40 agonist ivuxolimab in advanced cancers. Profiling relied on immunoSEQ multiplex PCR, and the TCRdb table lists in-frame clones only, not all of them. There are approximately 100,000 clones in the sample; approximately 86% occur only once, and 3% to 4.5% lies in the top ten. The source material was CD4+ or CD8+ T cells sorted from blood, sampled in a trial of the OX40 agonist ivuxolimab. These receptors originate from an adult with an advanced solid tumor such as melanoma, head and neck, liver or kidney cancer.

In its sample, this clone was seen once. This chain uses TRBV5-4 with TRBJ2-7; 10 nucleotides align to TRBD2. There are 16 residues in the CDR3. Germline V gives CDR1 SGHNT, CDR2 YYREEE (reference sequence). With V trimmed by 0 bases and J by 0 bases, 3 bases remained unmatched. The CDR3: CASSLAASGSSYEQYF. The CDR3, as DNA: TGTGCCAGCAGCTTGGCTGCTAGCGGGAGCTCCTACGAGCAGTACTTC.

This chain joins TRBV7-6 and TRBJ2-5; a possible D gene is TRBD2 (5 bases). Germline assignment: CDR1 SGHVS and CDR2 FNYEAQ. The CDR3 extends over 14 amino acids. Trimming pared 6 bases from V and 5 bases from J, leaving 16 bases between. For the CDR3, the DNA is TGTGCCAGCAGGCCGGACGGGGAGAGGGAGACCCAGTACTTC. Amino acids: CASRPDGERETQYF. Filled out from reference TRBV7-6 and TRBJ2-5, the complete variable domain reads GAGVSQSPRYKVTKRGQDVALRCDPISGHVSLYWYRQALGQGPEFLTYFNYEAQQDKSGLPNDRFSAERPEGSISTLTIQRTEQRDSAMYRCASRPDGERETQYFGPGTRLLVL.

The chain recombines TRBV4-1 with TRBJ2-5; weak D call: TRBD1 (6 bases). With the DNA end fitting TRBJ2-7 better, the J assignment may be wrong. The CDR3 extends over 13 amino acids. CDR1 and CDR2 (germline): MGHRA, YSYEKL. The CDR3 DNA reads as TGCGCCAGCAGCTTCGGGACAATCTACGAGCAGTACTTC. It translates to CASSFGTIYEQYF.

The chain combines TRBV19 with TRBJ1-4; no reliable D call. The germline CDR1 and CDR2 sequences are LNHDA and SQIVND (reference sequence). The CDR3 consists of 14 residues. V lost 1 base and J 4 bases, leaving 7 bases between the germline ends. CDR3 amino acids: CASSIGQSNEKLFF. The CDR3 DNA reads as TGTGCCAGTAGTATAGGGCAGAGTAATGAAAAACTGTTTTTT.

CDR3 loop: CASSVAPGANTGELFF. Written as DNA, the CDR3 is TGTGCCAGCAGCGTAGCCCCGGGGGCGAACACCGGGGAGCTGTTTTTT. This rearrangement joins TRBV9 to TRBJ2-2; D is possibly TRBD2 (6 bases). Trimming stripped 0 bases from V and 0 bases from J, with 9 bases between. Germline CDR1 SGDLS, CDR2 YYNGEE. CDR3 size: 16 residues.

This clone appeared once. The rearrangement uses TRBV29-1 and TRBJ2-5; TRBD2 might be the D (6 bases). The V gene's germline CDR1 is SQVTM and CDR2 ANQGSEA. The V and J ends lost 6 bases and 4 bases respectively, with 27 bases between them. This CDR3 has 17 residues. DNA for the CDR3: TGCAGCGTGAGGAAAACTGCATGGCGGGAAGGTGGAGAGACCCAGTACTTC. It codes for CSVRKTAWREGGETQYF.

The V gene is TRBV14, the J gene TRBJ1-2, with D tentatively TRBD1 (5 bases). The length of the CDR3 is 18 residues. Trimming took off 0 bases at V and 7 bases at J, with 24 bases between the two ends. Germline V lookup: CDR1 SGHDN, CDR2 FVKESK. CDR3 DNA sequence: TGTGCCAGCAGCCAAGATTATTACGCGGCAGGGCTTCTCAGTGGCTACACCTTC. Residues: CASSQDYYAAGLLSGYTF.

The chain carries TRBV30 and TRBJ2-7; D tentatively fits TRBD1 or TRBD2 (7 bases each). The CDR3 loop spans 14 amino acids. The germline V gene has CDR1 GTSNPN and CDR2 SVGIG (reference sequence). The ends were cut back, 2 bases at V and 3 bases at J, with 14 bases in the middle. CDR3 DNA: TGTGCCTGGAGTTTACCAGGGGGGGACTACGAGCAGTACTTC. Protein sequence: CAWSLPGGDYEQYF. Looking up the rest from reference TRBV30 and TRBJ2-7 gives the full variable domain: SQTIHQWPATLVQPVGSPLSLECTVEGTSNPNLYWYRQAAGRGLQLLFYSVGIGQISSEVPQNLSASRPQDRQFILSSKKLLLSDSGFYLCAWSLPGGDYEQYFGPGTRLTVT.

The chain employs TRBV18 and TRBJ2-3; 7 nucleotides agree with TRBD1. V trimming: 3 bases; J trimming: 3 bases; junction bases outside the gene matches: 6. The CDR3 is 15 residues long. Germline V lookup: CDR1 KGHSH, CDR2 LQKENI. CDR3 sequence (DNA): TGTGCCAGCTCACCGACAGGGCCAGCAACAGATACGCAGTATTTT. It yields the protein CASSPTGPATDTQYF.

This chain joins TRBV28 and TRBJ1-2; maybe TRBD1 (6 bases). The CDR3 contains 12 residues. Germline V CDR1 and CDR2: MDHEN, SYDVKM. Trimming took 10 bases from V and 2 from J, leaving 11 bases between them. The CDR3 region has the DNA TGTGCCACCGGGGGCCCAAACTATGGCTACACCTTC. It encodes CATGGPNYGYTF.

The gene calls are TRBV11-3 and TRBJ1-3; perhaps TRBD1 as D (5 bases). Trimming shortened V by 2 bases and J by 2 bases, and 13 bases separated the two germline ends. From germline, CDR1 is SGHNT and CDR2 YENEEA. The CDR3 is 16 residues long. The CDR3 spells CASSLNGAAAGNTIYF. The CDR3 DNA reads TGTGCCAGCAGCTTAAACGGGGCCGCGGCTGGAAACACCATATATTTT.

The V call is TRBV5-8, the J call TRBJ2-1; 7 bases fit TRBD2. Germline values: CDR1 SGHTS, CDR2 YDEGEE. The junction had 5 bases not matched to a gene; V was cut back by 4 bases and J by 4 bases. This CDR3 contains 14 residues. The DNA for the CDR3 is TGTGCCAGCAGCCCCGACGGGGGGTACAATGAGCAGTTCTTC. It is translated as CASSPDGGYNEQFF.

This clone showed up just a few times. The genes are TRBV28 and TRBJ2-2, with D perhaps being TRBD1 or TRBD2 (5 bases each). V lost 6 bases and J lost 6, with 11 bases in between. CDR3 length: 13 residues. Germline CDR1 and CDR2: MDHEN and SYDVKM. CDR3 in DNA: TGTGCCAGCAGCCTCGGGGCGGCCGGGGAGCTGTTTTTT. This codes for CASSLGAAGELFF.

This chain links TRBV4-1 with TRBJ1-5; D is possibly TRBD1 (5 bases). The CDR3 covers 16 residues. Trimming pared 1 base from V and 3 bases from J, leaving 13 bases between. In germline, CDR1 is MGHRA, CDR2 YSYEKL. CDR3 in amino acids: CASSQGMGVINQPQHF. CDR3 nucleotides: TGCGCCAGCAGCCAAGGTATGGGGGTAATCAATCAGCCCCAGCATTTT.

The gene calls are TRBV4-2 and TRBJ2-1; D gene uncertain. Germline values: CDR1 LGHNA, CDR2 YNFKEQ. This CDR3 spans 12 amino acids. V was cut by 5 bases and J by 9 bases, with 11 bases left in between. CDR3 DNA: TGTGCCAGCAGCAGAGATCGTGGTGAGCAGTTCTTC. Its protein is CASSRDRGEQFF.

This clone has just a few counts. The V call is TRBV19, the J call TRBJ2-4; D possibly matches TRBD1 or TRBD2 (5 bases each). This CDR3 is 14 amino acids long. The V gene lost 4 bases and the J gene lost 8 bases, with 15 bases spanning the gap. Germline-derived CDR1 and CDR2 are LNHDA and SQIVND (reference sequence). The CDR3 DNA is TGTGCCAGTAGTAAGAGGGGCCCTGGCCACATTCAGTACTTC. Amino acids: CASSKRGPGHIQYF. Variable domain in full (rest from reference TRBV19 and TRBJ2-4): DGGITQSPKYLFRKEGQNVTLSCEQNLNHDAMYWYRQDPGQGLRLIYYSQIVNDFQKGDIAEGYSVSREKKESFPLTVTSAQKNPTAFYLCASSKRGPGHIQYFGAGTRLSVL.

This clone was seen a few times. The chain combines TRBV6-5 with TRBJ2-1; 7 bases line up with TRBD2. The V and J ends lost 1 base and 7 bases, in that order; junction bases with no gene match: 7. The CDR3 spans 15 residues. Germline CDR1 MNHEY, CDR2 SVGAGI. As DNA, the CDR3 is TGTGCCAGCAGTTACTTCGGCGGGAGTGAGAATGAGCAGTTCTTC. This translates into CASSYFGGSENEQFF.

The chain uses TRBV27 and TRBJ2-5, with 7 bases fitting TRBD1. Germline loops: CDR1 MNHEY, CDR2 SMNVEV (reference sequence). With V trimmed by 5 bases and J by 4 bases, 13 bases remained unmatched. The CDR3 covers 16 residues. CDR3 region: CASSAGRGIMPETQYF. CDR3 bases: TGTGCCAGCAGTGCCGGCAGGGGGATAATGCCAGAGACCCAGTACTTC.

Here the CDR3 DNA reads TGTGCCAGCAACCGACAGGGCATATTCTACGAGCAGTACTTC. Its protein is CASNRQGIFYEQYF. This chain uses TRBV7-3 with TRBJ2-7, with TRBD1 matching over 7 bases. CDR3 length: 14 amino acids. Germline-derived CDR1 and CDR2 are SGHTA and FQGTGA. V gave up 7 bases and J gave up 3 bases; unmatched junction bases: 9.

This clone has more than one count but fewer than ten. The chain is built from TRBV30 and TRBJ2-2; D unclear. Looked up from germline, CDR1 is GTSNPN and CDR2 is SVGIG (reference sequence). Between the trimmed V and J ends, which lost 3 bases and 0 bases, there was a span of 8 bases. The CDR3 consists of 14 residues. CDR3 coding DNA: TGTGCCTGGAGCCGATCTACGAACACCGGGGAGCTGTTTTTT. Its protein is CAWSRSTNTGELFF.